Listed below are T cell receptor beta chains from one sample, sequenced in a study of shared clonotypes between healthy human individuals. Measured with immunoSEQ multiplex PCR; TCRdb has only the in-frame clones, and not every one. The sample consists of about 680,000 clones, roughly 72% of them appearing once. Sequenced: memory CD4+ T cells sorted from blood. The receptors derive from a woman younger than 45 in good health. The conserved cysteine and the conserved F or W are not part of the CDR3 here. The order of the fields is V gene, CDR3 protein.

v_gene: TRBV7-2; CDR3aa: ASSYYIAGEDGYT
v_gene: TRBV4-1; CDR3aa: ASSQAPGLVNHNEQF
v_gene: TRBV7-9; CDR3aa: ASHRVGTEAF
v_gene: TRBV5-1; CDR3aa: ASSRGTSGAYEQY
v_gene: TRBV10-3; CDR3aa: AISDSGRPSYEQY
v_gene: TRBV7-8; CDR3aa: ASSLVGYEQY
v_gene: TRBV7-9; CDR3aa: ASSSIGGWGENTEAF
v_gene: TRBV4-1; CDR3aa: ASSPPRRDRALEQY
v_gene: TRBV10-2; CDR3aa: ASTTPYEQY
v_gene: TRBV28; CDR3aa: ASRRPGQFHEQY
v_gene: TRBV11-2; CDR3aa: ASSSGQGKGNTEAF
v_gene: TRBV2; CDR3aa: ASSLRTGEVDTQY
v_gene: TRBV6-1; CDR3aa: ASSVRQMNTEAF
v_gene: TRBV29-1; CDR3aa: SVEDRLNTEAF